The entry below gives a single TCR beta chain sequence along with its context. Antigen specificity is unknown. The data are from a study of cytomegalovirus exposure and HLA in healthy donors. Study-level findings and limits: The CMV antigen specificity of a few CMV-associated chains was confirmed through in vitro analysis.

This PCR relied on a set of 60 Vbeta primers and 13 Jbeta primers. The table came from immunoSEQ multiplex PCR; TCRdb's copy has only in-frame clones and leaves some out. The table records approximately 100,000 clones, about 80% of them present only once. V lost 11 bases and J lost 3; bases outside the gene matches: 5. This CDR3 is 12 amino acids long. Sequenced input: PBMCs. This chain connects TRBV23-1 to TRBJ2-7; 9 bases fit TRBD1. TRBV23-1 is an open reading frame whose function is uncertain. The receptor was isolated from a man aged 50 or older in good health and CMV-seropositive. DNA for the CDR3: TGCGCCCGGGACAGGGAGCTCTACGAGCAGTACTTC. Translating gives CARDRELYEQYF.